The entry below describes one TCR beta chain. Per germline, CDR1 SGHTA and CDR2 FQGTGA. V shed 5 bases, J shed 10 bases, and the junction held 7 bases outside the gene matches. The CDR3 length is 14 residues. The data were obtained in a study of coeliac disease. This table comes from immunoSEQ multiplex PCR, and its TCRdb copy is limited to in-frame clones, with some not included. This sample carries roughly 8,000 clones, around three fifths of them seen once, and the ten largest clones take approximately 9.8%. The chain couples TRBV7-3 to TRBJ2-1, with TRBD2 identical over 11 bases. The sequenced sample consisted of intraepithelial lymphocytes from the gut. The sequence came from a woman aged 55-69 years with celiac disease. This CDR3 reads CASSLVAGGWEQFF. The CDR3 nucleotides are TGTGCCAGCAGCCTGGTAGCGGGGGGGTGGGAGCAGTTCTTC.